This entry describes one T cell receptor beta chain. V shed 0 bases and J shed 2 bases, with 8 bases lying between them. Germline loops: CDR1 MGHRA, CDR2 YSYEKL. This CDR3 comprises 14 residues. Generated by immunoSEQ multiplex PCR, the TCRdb table keeps only in-frame clones and is missing some. Of 150,000 to 200,000 clones listed, 70% to 90% are singletons. This specimen comes from a study of blood T cell repertoires in COVID-19. Study summary: The United States, Italy and Spain provided the acute and convalescent COVID-19 samples. Sources were T cells, B-cell-depleted T cells, or PBMCs; the material itself was cDNA or gDNA.

The chain employs TRBV4-1 and TRBJ2-7; D call uncertain. Sequencing was performed on peripheral blood. This receptor was identified in a human donor in a cohort sampled during active COVID-19. The CDR3 DNA reads as TGCGCCAGCAGCCAAGATCGTCAGACCTACGAGCAGTACTTC. Amino acid sequence: CASSQDRQTYEQYF.